The rows below give T cell receptor beta chains drawn from one sample of a study of T cells in Graves' hyperthyroidism and ophthalmopathy. TCRdb re-analysed the multiplex PCR reads in MiXCR, keeping a single row per CDR3 protein. This table holds under 350,000 distinct CDR3 sequences, roughly 15% found once. The specimen was blood. The receptors were sampled from a woman between 40 and 55 years old with Graves' hyperthyroidism. The CDR3 runs from the conserved cysteine through the conserved F or W. Each record gives: clone size, D gene, J gene, V gene, CDR3 protein, CDR3 DNA. The D gene is left open where the match is weak. Size is omitted from some rows. Given values are once, few, many or a class for expanded clones.

size: many
D: -
J: TRBJ2-3
V: TRBV28
CDR3: CASGSRRGRPYTDTQYF
DNA: TGTGCCAGCGGAAGTCGACGTGGGAGGCCTTACACAGATACGCAGTATTTT

size: -
D: TRBD1
J: TRBJ1-1
V: TRBV19
CDR3: CASSHRGSSTEAFF
DNA: TGTGCCAGTAGCCACAGGGGATCTAGCACTGAAGCTTTCTTT

size: many
D: -
J: TRBJ2-3
V: TRBV12-5
CDR3: CASGLGRRDTQYF
DNA: TGTGCTAGTGGTTTGGGAAGGAGAGATACGCAGTATTTT

size: -
D: TRBD1
J: TRBJ2-7
V: TRBV3-1
CDR3: CASSQGGTGRFEQYF
DNA: TGTGCCAGCAGCCAAGGCGGGACAGGACGTTTCGAGCAGTACTTC

size: few
D: -
J: TRBJ2-3
V: TRBV7-2
CDR3: CASSFTADTQYF
DNA: TGTGCCAGCAGCTTTACAGCAGATACGCAGTATTTT

size: -
D: -
J: TRBJ1-5
V: TRBV6-2/TRBV6-3
CDR3: CASEARSNQPQHF
DNA: TGTGCCAGCGAGGCGCGCAGCAATCAGCCCCAGCATTTT

size: many
D: TRBD2
J: TRBJ2-5
V: TRBV2
CDR3: CASSGTSGGQETQYF
DNA: TGTGCCAGCAGTGGGACTAGCGGGGGGCAAGAGACCCAGTACTTC

size: -
D: TRBD1
J: TRBJ1-4
V: TRBV11-2
CDR3: CASSFAGTGRFGYEKLFF
DNA: TGTGCCAGCAGCTTCGCCGGGACAGGGAGGTTCGGGTATGAAAAACTGTTTTTT

size: many
D: -
J: TRBJ1-4
V: TRBV12-5
CDR3: CASGLQGLRKLFF
DNA: TGTGCTAGTGGTTTACAAGGGTTGCGAAAACTGTTTTTT

size: many
D: -
J: TRBJ1-5
V: TRBV7-2
CDR3: CASSPLRLEPQHF
DNA: TGTGCCAGCAGCCCATTAAGGCTGGAGCCCCAGCATTTT

size: many
D: -
J: TRBJ2-5
V: TRBV6-1
CDR3: CASSMDSGTQYF
DNA: TGTGCCAGCAGTATGGACAGTGGGACCCAGTACTTC

size: many
D: TRBD2
J: TRBJ2-3
V: TRBV5-1
CDR3: CASSLGGLAGAADTQYF
DNA: TGCGCCAGCAGCTTGGGGGGACTAGCGGGAGCTGCAGATACGCAGTATTTT

size: -
D: -
J: TRBJ1-2
V: TRBV10-3
CDR3: CAISAGQSRGYGYTF
DNA: TGTGCCATCAGCGCGGGTCAGTCTCGGGGCTATGGCTACACCTTC

size: many
D: -
J: TRBJ2-3
V: TRBV29-1
CDR3: CSVRAETDTQYF
DNA: TGCAGCGTCCGCGCTGAGACAGATACGCAGTATTTT

size: many
D: TRBD2
J: TRBJ2-3
V: TRBV7-8
CDR3: CASSLGGRADTQYF
DNA: TGTGCCAGCAGCTTAGGTGGGAGGGCAGATACGCAGTATTTT

size: -
D: TRBD1
J: TRBJ2-3
V: TRBV5-5
CDR3: CASSLVGQGTQYF
DNA: TGTGCCAGCAGCTTGGTGGGACAGGGTACGCAGTATTTT

size: many
D: -
J: TRBJ2-1
V: TRBV6-2/TRBV6-3
CDR3: CASAPSDRGSYNEQFF
DNA: TGTGCCAGCGCGCCAAGTGACCGGGGGTCCTACAATGAGCAGTTCTTC

size: many
D: -
J: TRBJ2-7
V: TRBV2
CDR3: CASSDRDTVTYEQYF
DNA: TGTGCCAGCAGTGACCGGGACACCGTTACCTACGAGCAGTACTTC

size: few
D: TRBD1
J: TRBJ2-7
V: TRBV5-1
CDR3: CASSLEGTGGAEQYF
DNA: TGCGCCAGCAGCTTGGAAGGGACAGGGGGCGCAGAGCAGTACTTC

size: many
D: -
J: TRBJ2-4
V: TRBV2
CDR3: CASREIAKNIQYF
DNA: TGTGCCAGCAGGGAGATAGCCAAAAACATTCAGTACTTC

size: many
D: -
J: TRBJ2-5
V: TRBV18
CDR3: CASSPDSETQYF
DNA: TGTGCCAGCTCACCAGATTCCGAGACCCAGTACTTC

size: many
D: TRBD2
J: TRBJ2-7
V: TRBV6-1
CDR3: CASRLRSPVAGDSYEQYF
DNA: TGTGCCAGCAGACTCCGCTCCCCGGTTGCGGGAGATTCCTACGAGCAGTACTTC

size: few
D: TRBD2
J: TRBJ2-5
V: TRBV9
CDR3: CASSRTTGLADPGRETQYF
DNA: TGTGCCAGCAGCCGGACCACCGGACTAGCGGACCCAGGGAGAGAGACCCAGTACTTC

size: many
D: -
J: TRBJ2-7
V: TRBV3-1
CDR3: CASSLSSGSSYEQYF
DNA: TGTGCCAGCAGCCTAAGCTCAGGATCGTCTTACGAGCAGTACTTC

size: many
D: -
J: TRBJ1-2
V: TRBV20-1
CDR3: CSARDRGVEGYTF
DNA: TGCAGTGCTAGAGATCGGGGAGTTGAAGGCTACACCTTC

size: many
D: TRBD1
J: TRBJ1-1
V: TRBV6-1
CDR3: CASSADRGVGTEAFF
DNA: TGTGCCAGCAGCGCCGACAGGGGAGTAGGAACTGAAGCTTTCTTT

size: many
D: TRBD1
J: TRBJ2-1
V: TRBV20-1
CDR3: CSARGTGGGNNEQFF
DNA: TGCAGTGCTAGGGGGACAGGGGGCGGAAACAATGAGCAGTTCTTC

size: few
D: -
J: TRBJ2-7
V: TRBV4-1
CDR3: CASSLSGVEQYF
DNA: TGCGCCAGCAGCCTATCAGGGGTTGAGCAGTACTTC

size: -
D: -
J: TRBJ2-1
V: TRBV20-1
CDR3: CSARIPEGEQFF
DNA: TGCAGTGCTAGAATACCAGAGGGTGAGCAGTTCTTC

size: many
D: TRBD2
J: TRBJ2-1
V: TRBV10-1
CDR3: CASSESGGNSGRIYNEQFF
DNA: TGCGCCAGCAGTGAGTCTGGGGGGAATAGCGGGAGGATCTACAATGAGCAGTTCTTC

size: many
D: -
J: TRBJ2-7
V: TRBV2
CDR3: CASSETRGSSDEQYF
DNA: TGTGCCAGCAGTGAAACGCGAGGGAGTAGCGACGAGCAGTACTTC

size: many
D: TRBD1
J: TRBJ2-7
V: TRBV12-3/TRBV12-4
CDR3: CASSIPGQGVYEQYF
DNA: TGTGCCAGCAGCATCCCGGGACAGGGGGTTTACGAGCAGTACTTC

size: many
D: -
J: TRBJ1-2
V: TRBV30
CDR3: CAWSKGPGGYTF
DNA: TGTGCCTGGAGTAAAGGGCCGGGTGGCTACACCTTC

size: many
D: -
J: TRBJ1-1
V: TRBV6-1
CDR3: CASSYTLNTEAFF
DNA: TGTGCCAGCAGCTACACCTTGAACACTGAAGCTTTCTTT

size: -
D: -
J: TRBJ2-1
V: TRBV19
CDR3: CASSTRQGRLATNEQFF
DNA: TGTGCCAGTAGTACAAGACAGGGCAGACTAGCGACCAATGAGCAGTTCTTC

size: many
D: -
J: TRBJ2-1
V: TRBV20-1
CDR3: CSAREGGWASGYNEQFF
DNA: TGCAGTGCTAGAGAGGGAGGTTGGGCGTCGGGGTACAATGAGCAGTTCTTC

size: -
D: TRBD1
J: TRBJ2-2
V: TRBV24-1
CDR3: CATTGFGGELFF
DNA: TGTGCCACGACAGGGTTTGGCGGGGAGCTGTTTTTT

size: many
D: TRBD2
J: TRBJ2-1
V: TRBV11-2
CDR3: CASSLTSGAYNEQFF
DNA: TGTGCCAGCAGCTTAACTAGCGGGGCCTACAATGAGCAGTTCTTC

size: few
D: -
J: TRBJ2-7
V: TRBV7-2
CDR3: CASSFSGAYEQYF
DNA: TGTGCCAGCAGCTTCTCCGGGGCCTACGAGCAGTACTTC

size: many
D: -
J: TRBJ2-1
V: TRBV28
CDR3: CASSLLGGLVQFF
DNA: TGTGCCAGCAGTTTACTGGGGGGGCTAGTGCAGTTCTTC

size: many
D: TRBD1
J: TRBJ1-3
V: TRBV6-1
CDR3: CASKQGSGNTIYF
DNA: TGTGCCAGCAAACAGGGGTCTGGAAACACCATATATTTT

size: many
D: TRBD2
J: TRBJ2-3
V: TRBV20-1
CDR3: CSAHIAGGPPDTQYF
DNA: TGCAGTGCTCATATAGCGGGAGGGCCCCCAGATACGCAGTATTTT

size: -
D: TRBD1
J: TRBJ1-2
V: TRBV5-1
CDR3: CASTPGTGIYGYTF
DNA: TGCGCCAGCACCCCCGGGACAGGGATATATGGCTACACCTTC